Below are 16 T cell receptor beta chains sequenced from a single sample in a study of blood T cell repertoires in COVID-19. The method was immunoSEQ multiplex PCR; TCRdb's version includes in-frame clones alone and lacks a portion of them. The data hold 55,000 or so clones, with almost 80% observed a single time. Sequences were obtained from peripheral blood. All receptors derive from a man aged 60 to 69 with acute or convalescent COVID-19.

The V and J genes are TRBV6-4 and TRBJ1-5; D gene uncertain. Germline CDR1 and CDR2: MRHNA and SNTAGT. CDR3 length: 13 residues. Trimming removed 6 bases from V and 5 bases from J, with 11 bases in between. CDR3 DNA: TGTGCCAGCAGCCGGGGTCCATATCAGCCCCAGCATTTT. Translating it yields CASSRGPYQPQHF.

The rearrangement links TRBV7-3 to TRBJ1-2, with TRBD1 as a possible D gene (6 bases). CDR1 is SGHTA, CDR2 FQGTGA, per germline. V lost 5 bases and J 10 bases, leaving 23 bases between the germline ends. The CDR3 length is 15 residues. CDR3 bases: TGTGCCAGCAGCCTATTTGGACAGACACCGGCCGTCTACACCTTC. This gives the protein CASSLFGQTPAVYTF. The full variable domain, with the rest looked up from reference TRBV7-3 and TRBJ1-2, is GAGVSQTPSNKVTEKGKYVELRCDPISGHTALYWYRQSLGQGPEFLIYFQGTGAADDSGLPNDRFFAVRPEGSVSTLKIQRTERGDSAVYLCASSLFGQTPAVYTFGSGTRLTVV.

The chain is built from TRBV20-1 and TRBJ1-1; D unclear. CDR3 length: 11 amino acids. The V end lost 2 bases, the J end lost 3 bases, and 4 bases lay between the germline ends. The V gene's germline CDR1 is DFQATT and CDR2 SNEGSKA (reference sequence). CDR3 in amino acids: CSARTDTEAFF. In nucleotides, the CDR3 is TGCAGTGCTAGAACGGACACTGAAGCTTTCTTT.

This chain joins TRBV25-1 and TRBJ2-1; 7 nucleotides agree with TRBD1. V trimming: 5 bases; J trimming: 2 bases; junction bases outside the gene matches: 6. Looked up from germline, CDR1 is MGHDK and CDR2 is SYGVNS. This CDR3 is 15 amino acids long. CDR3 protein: CASSKVDRAYNEQFF. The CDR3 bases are TGTGCCAGCAGTAAAGTAGACAGGGCCTACAATGAGCAGTTCTTC.

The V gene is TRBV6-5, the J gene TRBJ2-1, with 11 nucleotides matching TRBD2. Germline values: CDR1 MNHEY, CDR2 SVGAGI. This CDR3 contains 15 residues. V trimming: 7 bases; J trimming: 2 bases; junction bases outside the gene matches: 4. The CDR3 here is CASMPGLAAYNEQFF. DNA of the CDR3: TGTGCCAGCATGCCGGGACTAGCGGCCTACAATGAGCAGTTCTTC.

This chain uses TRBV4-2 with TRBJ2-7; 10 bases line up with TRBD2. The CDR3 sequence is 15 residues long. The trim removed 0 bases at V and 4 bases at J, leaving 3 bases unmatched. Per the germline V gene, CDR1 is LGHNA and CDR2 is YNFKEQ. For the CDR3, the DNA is TGTGCCAGCAGCCAAGATTTAGCGGGGGGTTACGAGCAGTACTTC. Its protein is CASSQDLAGGYEQYF.

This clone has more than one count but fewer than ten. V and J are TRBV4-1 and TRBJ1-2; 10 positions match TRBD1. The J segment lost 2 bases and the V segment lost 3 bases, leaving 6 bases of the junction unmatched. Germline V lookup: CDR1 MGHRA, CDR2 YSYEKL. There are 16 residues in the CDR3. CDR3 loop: CASSQEGTGANYGYTF. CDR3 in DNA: TGCGCCAGCAGCCAGGAGGGGACAGGGGCCAACTATGGCTACACCTTC.

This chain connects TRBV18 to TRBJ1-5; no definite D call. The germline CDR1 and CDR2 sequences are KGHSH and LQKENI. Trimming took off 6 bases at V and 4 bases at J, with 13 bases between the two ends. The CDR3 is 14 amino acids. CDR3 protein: CASSPVQANQPQHF. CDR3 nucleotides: TGTGCCAGCTCTCCGGTGCAGGCGAATCAGCCCCAGCATTTT.

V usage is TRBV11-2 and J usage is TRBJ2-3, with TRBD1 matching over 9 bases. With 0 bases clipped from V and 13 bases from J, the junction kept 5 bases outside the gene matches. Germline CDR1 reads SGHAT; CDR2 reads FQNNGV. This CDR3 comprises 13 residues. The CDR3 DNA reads TGTGCCAGCAGCTTAGATCCGGGGGACAGGGAGTATTTT. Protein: CASSLDPGDREYF.

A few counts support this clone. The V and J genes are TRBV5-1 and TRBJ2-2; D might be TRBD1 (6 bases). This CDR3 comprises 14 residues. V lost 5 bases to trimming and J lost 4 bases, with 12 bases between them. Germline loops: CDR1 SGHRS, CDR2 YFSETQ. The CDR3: CASSQQGSTGELFF. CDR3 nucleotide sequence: TGCGCCAGCAGTCAACAGGGTAGCACCGGGGAGCTGTTTTTT.

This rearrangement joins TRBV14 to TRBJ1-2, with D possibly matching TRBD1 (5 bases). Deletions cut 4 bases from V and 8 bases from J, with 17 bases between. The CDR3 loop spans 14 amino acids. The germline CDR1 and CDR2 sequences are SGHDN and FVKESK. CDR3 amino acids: CASSLRGNDRGYTF. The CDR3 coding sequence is TGTGCCAGCAGCCTGCGGGGAAATGACAGAGGCTACACCTTC.

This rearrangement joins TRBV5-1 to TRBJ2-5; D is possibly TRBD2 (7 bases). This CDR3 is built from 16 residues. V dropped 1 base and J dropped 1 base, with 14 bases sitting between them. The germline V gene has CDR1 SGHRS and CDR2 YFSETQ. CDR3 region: CASSLPGGRGQETQYF. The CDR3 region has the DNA TGCGCCAGCAGCTTGCCGGGGGGCAGGGGCCAAGAGACCCAGTACTTC.

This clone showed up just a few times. The CDR3 sequence: CASSPSGGNSPLHF. The CDR3 DNA is TGTGCCAGTAGCCCTAGTGGAGGGAATTCACCCCTCCACTTT. V is TRBV19 and J is TRBJ1-6, with D hard to call. Germline V gives CDR1 LNHDA, CDR2 SQIVND (reference sequence). V gave up 6 bases and J gave up 7 bases, with 13 bases separating them. The CDR3 runs to 14 residues.

The CDR3 sequence is CASSLERQSSGNTIYF. The CDR3 coding sequence is TGTGCCAGCTCCCTTGAGAGACAGAGCTCTGGAAACACCATATATTTT. This rearrangement joins TRBV18 to TRBJ1-3; D is perhaps TRBD1 (5 bases). CDR3 length: 16 amino acids. Per the germline V gene, CDR1 is KGHSH and CDR2 is LQKENI. The V and J ends lost 6 bases and 0 bases respectively, with 15 bases between them.

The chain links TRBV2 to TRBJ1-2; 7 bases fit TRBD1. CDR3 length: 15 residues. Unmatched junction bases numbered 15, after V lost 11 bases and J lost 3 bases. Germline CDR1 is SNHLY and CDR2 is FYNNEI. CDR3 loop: CAPQDVDGTDYGYTF. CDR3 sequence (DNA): TGTGCCCCCCAGGACGTTGACGGGACAGACTATGGCTACACCTTC.

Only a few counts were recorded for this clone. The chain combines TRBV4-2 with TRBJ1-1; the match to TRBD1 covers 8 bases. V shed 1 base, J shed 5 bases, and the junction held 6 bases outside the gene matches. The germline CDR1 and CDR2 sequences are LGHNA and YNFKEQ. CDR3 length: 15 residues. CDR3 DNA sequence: TGTGCCAGCAGCCAAGGGACAGGGTGGTTTACTGAAGCTTTCTTT. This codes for CASSQGTGWFTEAFF.